This passage covers 27 T cell receptor beta chains from one sample sequenced in a study of post-analysis software for immune sequencing data. Findings and limits, study-wide: Five TRBV segments, including TRBV5-6, TRBV5-1 and TRBV20-1, were more frequent in patients than controls.

Antigen specificity for these receptors is unknown. The authors incorporated unique molecular identifiers into the TCR beta cDNA libraries. TCRdb reanalysed the PCR reads using MiXCR and keeps one entry per CDR3 protein. The table has about 540,000 distinct CDR3 sequences, roughly 34% seen once. Sequencing input: blood. These receptors all stem from a girl under 18 with multiple sclerosis.

The chain has TRBV25-1 and TRBJ1-1; weak D call: TRBD1 (6 bases). The CDR3 has 14 amino acids. V lost 6 bases, J lost 2 bases, and 13 bases lay in between. CDR1 and CDR2 (germline): MGHDK, SYGVNS. CDR3 DNA: TGTGCCAGCAGAGTTCAGGGGTACAACACTGAAGCTTTCTTT. This codes for CASRVQGYNTEAFF. The complete variable domain, with remaining parts taken from reference TRBV25-1 and TRBJ1-1, reads EADIYQTPRYLVIGTGKKITLECSQTMGHDKMYWYQQDPGMELHLIHYSYGVNSTEKGDLSSESTVSRIRTEHFPLTLESARPSHTSQYLCASRVQGYNTEAFFGQGTRLTVV.

V gene TRBV12-3 or TRBV12-4 combines with J gene TRBJ1-3, with 8 nucleotides matching TRBD1. The CDR3 spans 17 residues. With 6 bases clipped from V and 0 bases from J, the junction kept 10 bases outside the gene matches. The CDR3 here is CASSPTHDRGSGNTIYF. The CDR3 DNA reads as TGTGCCAGCAGCCCAACCCACGACAGGGGCTCTGGAAACACCATATATTTT.

The chain joins TRBV12-5 to TRBJ2-4, with TRBD2 matching over 11 bases. The J call may be in error: the DNA end matches TRBJ2-7 better. The CDR3 is made up of 15 amino acids. In germline, CDR1 is LGHNT, CDR2 FRNRAP. The CDR3 here is CASGISGGAGNEQYF. CDR3 DNA: TGTGCTAGTGGGATTAGCGGGGGGGCCGGTAACGAGCAGTACTTC.

The rearrangement links TRBV20-1 to TRBJ2-1; the D gene is possibly TRBD2 (6 bases). V was shortened by 5 bases and J by 3 bases, with 11 bases between the two germline ends. Germline V CDR1 and CDR2: DFQATT, SNEGSKA (reference sequence). This CDR3 region has 13 residues. The CDR3 DNA reads as TGCAGTGCTGACTATAGCGGCTACAATGAGCAGTTCTTC. Protein: CSADYSGYNEQFF.

This clonotype was observed once. This sequence joins TRBV3-1 and TRBJ1-1; 10 bases map to TRBD1. V lost 4 bases to trimming and J lost 1 base; unmatched junction nucleotides: 3. The CDR3 covers 15 residues. From germline, CDR1 is LGHDT and CDR2 YNNKEL (reference sequence). For the CDR3, the DNA is TGTGCCAGCAGCCCATGGGACAGGGGGAACACTGAAGCTTTCTTT. It is translated as CASSPWDRGNTEAFF.

This clonotype has ten or more counts. The chain links TRBV29-1 to TRBJ2-3; weak D call: TRBD2 (6 bases). The CDR3 is made up of 11 amino acids. Germline V gene sequence: CDR1 SQVTM, CDR2 ANQGSEA. Trimming removed 3 bases at V and 7 bases at J, with 8 bases between. Written as DNA, the CDR3 is TGCAGCGTTGATGGGGGGAATACGCAGTATTTT. It is translated as CSVDGGNTQYF.

The chain has TRBV29-1 and TRBJ1-1; possibly TRBD1 for D (5 bases). The V and J ends lost 4 bases and 5 bases respectively, with 17 bases between them. CDR3 length equals 14 residues. Per the germline V gene, CDR1 is SQVTM and CDR2 is ANQGSEA. Written as DNA, the CDR3 is TGCAGCGTTGGGAGCCGGCAGGGACCGACTGAAGCTTTCTTT. Translated: CSVGSRQGPTEAFF. The full variable domain, completed using reference TRBV29-1 and TRBJ1-1, is SAVISQKPSRDICQRGTSLTIQCQVDSQVTMMFWYRQQPGQSLTLIATANQGSEATYESGFVIDKFPISRPNLTFSTLTVSNMSPEDSSIYLCSVGSRQGPTEAFFGQGTRLTVV.

This rearrangement joins TRBV20-1 to TRBJ2-3, with D perhaps TRBD2 (6 bases). The CDR3 length is 13 residues. Per germline, CDR1 DFQATT and CDR2 SNEGSKA (reference sequence). Trimming took off 5 bases at V and 4 bases at J, with 13 bases between the two ends. The CDR3 spells CSAPSGVADTQYF. The DNA for the CDR3 is TGCAGTGCTCCGTCGGGGGTCGCAGATACGCAGTATTTT.

This clonotype was observed a few times. The rearrangement joins TRBV7-9 to TRBJ2-3, with D unresolved. Trimming pared 5 bases from V and 7 bases from J, leaving 10 bases between. The germline V gene has CDR1 SEHNR and CDR2 FQNEAQ (reference sequence). The CDR3 consists of 12 residues. The CDR3 here is CASSPLLNTQYF. The DNA of the CDR3 is TGTGCCAGCAGCCCTCTTTTGAATACGCAGTATTTT.

This clonotype was found a few times. The chain combines TRBV6-2 or TRBV6-3 with TRBJ1-5; D is unclear. Trimming took 2 bases from V and 8 from J, leaving 16 bases between them. The CDR3 is made up of 15 amino acids. Germline V gene sequence: CDR1 MNHEY, CDR2 SVGEGT. DNA of the CDR3: TGTGCCAGCAGTTACCTCCACAGATTTGAAGAGCCCCAGCATTTT. Translated: CASSYLHRFEEPQHF.

The chain carries TRBV14 and TRBJ2-7, with 9 bases matching TRBD1. From germline, CDR1 is SGHDN and CDR2 FVKESK. CDR3 length: 17 residues. J was trimmed by 2 bases and V by 4 bases; bases with no gene match: 12. CDR3 region: CASSPTGQGLGAYEQYF. CDR3 nucleotide sequence: TGTGCCAGCAGCCCTACGGGACAGGGTTTGGGCGCCTACGAGCAGTACTTC. Based on the CDR3 plus reference TRBV14 and TRBJ2-7, the full variable domain is EAGVTQFPSHSVIEKGQTVTLRCDPISGHDNLYWYRRVMGKEIKFLLHFVKESKQDESGMPNNRFLAERTGGTYSTLKVQPAELEDSGVYFCASSPTGQGLGAYEQYFGPGTRLTVT.

Regarding this clonotype: A read error may produce the germline difference seen at one junction end. This chain uses TRBV5-1 with TRBJ1-4, with TRBD1 as a possible D gene (6 bases). The V gene's germline CDR1 is SGHRS and CDR2 YFSETQ. CDR3 length: 15 amino acids. The CDR3 is CASSFSWGADEKLSF. The CDR3 nucleotides read TGCGCCAGCAGCTTTAGTTGGGGGGCGGATGAAAAACTGTCTTTT.

The chain recombines TRBV10-3 with TRBJ2-1, with 8 bases fitting TRBD1. Germline V CDR1 and CDR2: ENHRY, SYGVKD. This CDR3 region has 16 residues. Losses at the gene ends were 2 bases for V and 4 bases for J; bases not matched to a gene: 7. Written as DNA, the CDR3 is TGTGCCATCAGTGAGATCGGGACAGGTGTGTACAATGAGCAGTTCTTC. Translated, it gives CAISEIGTGVYNEQFF.

This clonotype was seen a handful of times. The chain is built from TRBV13 and TRBJ1-6; D remains unclear. Trimming pared 7 bases from V and 11 bases from J, leaving 12 bases between. Germline values: CDR1 PRHDT, CDR2 FYEKMQ (reference sequence). This CDR3 comprises 12 residues. The CDR3 is CASKGWDAPLHF. The DNA for the CDR3 is TGTGCCAGCAAAGGGTGGGATGCACCCCTCCACTTT.

This clonotype came up a few times. The V and J genes are TRBV29-1 and TRBJ2-1; tentative D call: TRBD2 (6 bases). Germline V CDR1 and CDR2: SQVTM, ANQGSEA. This CDR3 is built from 16 residues. V was pared by 6 bases and J by 0 bases, with 18 bases between. The CDR3 nucleotides read TGCAGCGTCTGGGAGGTCAGGGTGAGCTCCTACAATGAGCAGTTCTTC. Encoded protein: CSVWEVRVSSYNEQFF.

The chain combines TRBV6-6 with TRBJ1-1; unclear D gene. Trimming removed 6 bases at V and 5 bases at J, with 13 bases between. The CDR3 is 13 amino acids. Germline V gene sequence: CDR1 MNHNY, CDR2 SVGAGI (reference sequence). CDR3: CASRHTGKTEAFF. CDR3 nucleotide sequence: TGTGCCAGCAGGCACACGGGGAAAACTGAAGCTTTCTTT.

This clonotype turned up a few times. The chain recombines TRBV10-1 with TRBJ2-1; D gene uncertain. Per the germline V gene, CDR1 is WNHNN and CDR2 is SYGVQD (reference sequence). The CDR3 has 13 residues. V was trimmed by 1 base and J by 7 bases, leaving 8 bases between them. The CDR3, as DNA: TGCGCCAGCAGTGAGTTTATAGGGAATGAGCAGTTCTTC. Its protein is CASSEFIGNEQFF.

The chain combines TRBV18 with TRBJ2-5, with D possibly being TRBD1 (6 bases). Germline-derived CDR1 and CDR2 are KGHSH and LQKENI. This CDR3 comprises 15 residues. V gave up 3 bases and J gave up 6 bases, with 17 bases separating them. For the CDR3, the DNA is TGTGCCAGCTCACCCCCTGGACAGAGCAAGAAGACCCAGTACTTC. Residues: CASSPPGQSKKTQYF.

The CDR3, as DNA: TGTGCCAGCAGCCCTTCTCCGGGGGCCTCCTACAATGAGCAGTTCTTC. Translation: CASSPSPGASYNEQFF. This chain connects TRBV3-1 to TRBJ2-1; D is perhaps TRBD1 or TRBD2 (6 bases each). The CDR3 runs 16 residues. CDR1 is LGHDT and CDR2 is YNNKEL in the germline V gene (reference sequence). V lost 4 bases and J 0 bases, leaving 13 bases between the germline ends.

This clonotype was counted a few times. The genes are TRBV9 and TRBJ2-5, with D maybe TRBD1 (5 bases). Trimming took 3 bases from V and 1 from J, leaving 10 bases between them. Germline values: CDR1 SGDLS, CDR2 YYNGEE. The CDR3 contains 14 residues. CDR3 loop: CASSGTGIQETQYF. The CDR3 nucleotides read TGTGCCAGCAGCGGTACAGGAATCCAAGAGACCCAGTACTTC.

This clonotype was recorded once. The chain uses TRBV10-3 and TRBJ1-5; TRBD1 is a possible D gene (5 bases). V was cut by 10 bases and J by 1 base, with 20 bases left in between. Germline lookup yields CDR1 ENHRY and CDR2 SYGVKD. This CDR3 is built from 16 residues. DNA of the CDR3: TGTGCCACCCGGGACTGGGGATCAGGGAGCAATCAGCCCCAGCATTTT. This translates into CATRDWGSGSNQPQHF.

This sequence joins TRBV20-1 and TRBJ1-1; D unresolved. Germline CDR1 reads DFQATT; CDR2 reads SNEGSKA (reference sequence). The length of the CDR3 is 13 residues. V lost 0 bases and J lost 4, with 9 bases in between. In DNA form, the CDR3 reads TGCAGTGCTAGAGATCTCTCGGGCACTGAAGCTTTCTTT. Its protein product is CSARDLSGTEAFF.

The V and J genes are TRBV29-1 and TRBJ1-2; weak D call: TRBD1 (5 bases). V was trimmed by 5 bases and J by 8 bases, leaving 15 bases between them. This CDR3 region has 12 residues. Germline CDR1 reads SQVTM; CDR2 reads ANQGSEA. CDR3 in amino acids: CSVSGGTSGYTF. The DNA for the CDR3 is TGCAGCGTTTCTGGGGGGACGAGCGGCTACACCTTC.

The chain joins TRBV7-9 to TRBJ1-5, with 11 positions matching TRBD1. With 1 base clipped from V and 5 bases from J, the junction kept 4 bases outside the gene matches. The CDR3 covers 16 residues. CDR1 and CDR2 (germline): SEHNR, FQNEAQ (reference sequence). The CDR3 loop is CASSLGDRGVDQPQHF. In DNA form, the CDR3 reads TGTGCCAGCAGCTTAGGGGACAGGGGGGTAGATCAGCCCCAGCATTTT. Together with reference TRBV7-9 and TRBJ1-5, the CDR3 gives the full variable domain: DTGVSQNPRHKITKRGQNVTFRCDPISEHNRLYWYRQTLGQGPEFLTYFQNEAQLEKSRLLSDRFSAERPKGSFSTLEIQRTEQGDSAMYLCASSLGDRGVDQPQHFGDGTRLSIL.

In its sample, this clonotype was seen a few times. The genes are TRBV20-1 and TRBJ2-3, with 10 bases matching TRBD2. This CDR3 spans 16 amino acids. CDR1 is DFQATT, CDR2 SNEGSKA, per germline (reference sequence). V shed 6 bases and J 2 bases; nucleotides not matched to a gene: 11. As DNA, the CDR3 is TGCAGTGCGAACCCTAGCGGGGGATCCCTCACAGATACGCAGTATTTT. The encoded protein is CSANPSGGSLTDTQYF.

The chain carries TRBV27 and TRBJ2-3; 7 nucleotides match TRBD1. After removal of 5 bases from V and 1 base from J, the junction contained 6 bases not matched to a gene. CDR1 MNHEY and CDR2 SMNVEV come from the germline V gene (reference sequence). The CDR3 is made up of 15 amino acids. The CDR3 sequence: CASSDRGHGTDTQYF. The CDR3 DNA follows: TGTGCCAGCAGTGATAGGGGGCACGGCACAGATACGCAGTATTTT.

In this sample, this clonotype turned up once. The V gene is TRBV7-2, the J gene TRBJ2-7; unclear D gene. CDR1 and CDR2 from the germline V gene are SGHTA and FQGNSA. Trimming removed 1 base at V and 2 bases at J, with 9 bases between. The CDR3 has 14 amino acids. The CDR3 protein is CASSLGGVTYEQYF. DNA of the CDR3: TGTGCCAGCAGCTTAGGCGGCGTCACCTACGAGCAGTACTTC.